These 22 T cell receptor beta chains were sequenced from one sample in a study of beta chain features in type 1 diabetes. Every bit of the isolated RNA underwent reverse transcription, so sequencing read expressed TCRB transcripts. Measured with immunoSEQ multiplex PCR; TCRdb has only the in-frame clones, and not every one. The top ten clones hold around 0.07% of a sample with approximately 100,000 clones, 40% of them seen once. Sequenced input: stem cell memory CD4+ T cells from blood. These receptors came from a woman between 18 and 30 years old in good health.

J is TRBJ2-2 and V is TRBV7-3, with D perhaps TRBD2 (6 bases). Trimming took off 2 bases at V and 4 bases at J, with 8 bases between the two ends. Per the germline V gene, CDR1 is SGHTA and CDR2 is FQGTGA. The CDR3 spans 14 residues. Here the CDR3 reads CASSLAGSTGELFF. For the CDR3, the DNA is TGTGCCAGCAGCTTAGCGGGAAGCACCGGGGAGCTGTTTTTT.

This sequence joins TRBV19 and TRBJ2-5; 12 nucleotides align to TRBD2. Germline V CDR1 and CDR2: LNHDA, SQIVND (reference sequence). The trim removed 5 bases at V and 9 bases at J, leaving 16 bases unmatched. The CDR3 is made up of 17 amino acids. In nucleotides, the CDR3 is TGTGCCAGTAGTTCGACCCTAGCGGGAGGGCGCCCCCTGTCCCAGTACTTC. Amino acid sequence: CASSSTLAGGRPLSQYF.

This clone has just a few counts. V gene TRBV9 combines with J gene TRBJ1-2; 10 nucleotides align to TRBD1. J was trimmed by 5 bases and V by 4 bases; bases with no gene match: 5. CDR1 SGDLS and CDR2 YYNGEE come from the germline V gene. This CDR3 is built from 14 residues. CDR3 loop: CASSPRQGAYGYTF. The DNA of the CDR3 is TGTGCCAGCAGCCCTCGACAGGGGGCATATGGCTACACCTTC.

The chain carries TRBV4-1 and TRBJ2-7; 16 positions match TRBD2. The CDR3 consists of 17 residues. V trimming: 1 base; J trimming: 6 bases; junction bases outside the gene matches: 6. Germline CDR1 and CDR2: MGHRA and YSYEKL. The chain's CDR3 is CASSQGTGTSGRVEQYF. The DNA for the CDR3 is TGCGCCAGCAGCCAAGGGACCGGGACTAGCGGGAGGGTCGAGCAGTACTTC.

This clone was detected only a few times. The chain is built from TRBV7-9 and TRBJ1-2; 8 bases agree with TRBD1. The CDR3 totals 17 residues. The germline V gene has CDR1 SEHNR and CDR2 FQNEAQ (reference sequence). Trimming took 4 bases from V and 4 from J; bases not matched to a gene: 14. In nucleotides, the CDR3 is TGTGCCAGCAGCTCCTTTCCCCGGGGACAGGAGATCTATGGCTACACCTTC. Translation: CASSSFPRGQEIYGYTF.

The chain recombines TRBV7-2 with TRBJ2-1; possibly TRBD2 for D (7 bases). The CDR3 spans 16 residues. Germline CDR1 reads SGHTA; CDR2 reads FQGNSA. Deletions cut 6 bases from V and 6 bases from J, with 21 bases between. The CDR3, as DNA: TGTGCCAGCAGGAGCCAACCCCTCCGGGGGGCCAATGAGCAGTTCTTC. It yields the protein CASRSQPLRGANEQFF.

CDR3 in DNA: TGTGCCAGCAGTTACTCCGGGGGGGTAGGAGATACGCAGTATTTT. Translation: CASSYSGGVGDTQYF. The gene calls are TRBV6-6 and TRBJ2-3, with 8 positions matching TRBD2. Germline CDR1 and CDR2: MNHNY and SVGAGI (reference sequence). Trimming cost V 0 bases and J 5 bases; bases outside gene matches: 4. This CDR3 has 15 residues.

The genes are TRBV29-1 and TRBJ2-5; 7 bases agree with TRBD2. The DNA end favors TRBJ2-7, so the J call may be wrong. Germline lookup yields CDR1 SQVTM and CDR2 ANQGSEA. The length of the CDR3 is 12 residues. The CDR3 loop reads CSVGTRFSEQYF. For the CDR3, the DNA is TGCAGCGTTGGGACTAGATTTTCCGAGCAGTACTTC.

This clone was recorded a few times. CDR3 region: CASSGSGSSYNEQFF. The CDR3 DNA reads TGTGCCAGCAGCGGTAGCGGCAGCTCCTACAATGAGCAGTTCTTC. The gene calls are TRBV9 and TRBJ2-1, with D maybe TRBD2 (6 bases). Germline V gives CDR1 SGDLS, CDR2 YYNGEE. The germline V and J ends were trimmed by 3 bases and 0 bases, with 10 bases remaining between them. The CDR3 loop spans 15 amino acids.

This clone was found a few times. The CDR3 loop reads CASSYRHWGTQYF. The CDR3 DNA reads TGTGCCAGCAGTTACAGGCATTGGGGGACCCAGTACTTC. The rearrangement links TRBV27 to TRBJ2-5, with a possible D match to TRBD1 (5 bases). From germline, CDR1 is MNHEY and CDR2 SMNVEV (reference sequence). V was trimmed by 4 bases and J by 7 bases, leaving 13 bases between them. The CDR3 is made up of 13 amino acids.

The rearrangement joins TRBV30 to TRBJ2-1; 7 bases are a match to TRBD1. The CDR3 consists of 15 residues. Germline loops: CDR1 GTSNPN, CDR2 SVGIG (reference sequence). Trimming cost V 1 base and J 4 bases; bases outside gene matches: 7. The CDR3 region is CAWSDRDRGYNEQFF. Written as DNA, the CDR3 is TGTGCCTGGAGTGACAGGGACAGAGGTTACAATGAGCAGTTCTTC.

This clone was seen a handful of times. The chain carries TRBV19 and TRBJ2-7; 12 bases map to TRBD1. Germline CDR1 reads LNHDA; CDR2 reads SQIVND (reference sequence). This CDR3 comprises 14 residues. V shed 5 bases, J shed 5 bases, and the junction held 4 bases outside the gene matches. CDR3 DNA: TGTGCCAGTAGTCGGGACAGGGGGCGGGACGAGCAGTACTTC. Translated, it gives CASSRDRGRDEQYF. Supplemented by reference TRBV19 and TRBJ2-7, the full variable domain reads DGGITQSPKYLFRKEGQNVTLSCEQNLNHDAMYWYRQDPGQGLRLIYYSQIVNDFQKGDIAEGYSVSREKKESFPLTVTSAQKNPTAFYLCASSRDRGRDEQYFGPGTRLTVT.

This clone came up a few times. This chain uses TRBV4-2 with TRBJ2-1, with D unresolved. Trimming shortened V by 1 base and J by 9 bases, and 22 bases separated the two germline ends. Germline CDR1 reads LGHNA; CDR2 reads YNFKEQ. This CDR3 comprises 17 residues. For the CDR3, the DNA is TGTGCCAGCAGCCAAGCCGGTGGATCAGCCGGGTTTGGTGAGCAGTTCTTC. This codes for CASSQAGGSAGFGEQFF.

This clone was found once. The chain combines TRBV6-5 with TRBJ2-7; 7 nucleotides match TRBD1. V shed 4 bases, J shed 6 bases, and the junction held 9 bases outside the gene matches. The CDR3 loop spans 14 amino acids. Germline V gives CDR1 MNHEY, CDR2 SVGAGI. This chain's CDR3 is CASSFYRGPREQYF. CDR3 nucleotides: TGTGCCAGCAGTTTCTACAGGGGACCGCGCGAGCAGTACTTC.

The rearrangement links TRBV7-2 to TRBJ1-6, with 7 positions matching TRBD1. V gave up 5 bases and J gave up 6 bases; unmatched junction bases: 4. The CDR3 has 14 amino acids. The germline CDR1 and CDR2 sequences are SGHTA and FQGNSA. For the CDR3, the DNA is TGTGCCAGCAGCCCACACAGGGGTAATTCACCCCTCCACTTT. It specifies CASSPHRGNSPLHF.

This clone showed up just a few times. The chain joins TRBV27 to TRBJ2-1, with 7 bases lining up with TRBD2. The CDR3 has 17 residues. J lost 4 bases, V lost 5 bases, and 14 bases had no gene match. Germline-derived CDR1 and CDR2 are MNHEY and SMNVEV (reference sequence). The CDR3 sequence is CASSPAFGRETYNEQFF. The CDR3 bases are TGTGCCAGCAGTCCGGCCTTCGGGCGGGAGACTTACAATGAGCAGTTCTTC.

The chain is built from TRBV10-3 and TRBJ2-5; 7 bases fit TRBD1. V lost 4 bases, J lost 5 bases, and 4 bases stayed unmatched. The CDR3 is 13 residues long. The germline V gene encodes CDR1 ENHRY and CDR2 SYGVKD. The CDR3 bases are TGTGCCATCAGTGGACAGGGAGTGGAGACCCAGTACTTC. This gives the protein CAISGQGVETQYF.

This clone was counted a few times. The chain links TRBV7-9 to TRBJ1-4; a weak D match, TRBD1 (5 bases). The CDR3 is 15 residues long. V was cut by 2 bases and J by 4 bases, with 11 bases left in between. Germline V lookup: CDR1 SEHNR, CDR2 FQNEAQ (reference sequence). The CDR3 region has the DNA TGTGCCAGCAGCTTATTTGCGGGGGGTAATGAAAAACTGTTTTTT. This translates into CASSLFAGGNEKLFF.

The J gene is TRBJ2-3, the V gene TRBV27; D may be TRBD2 (5 bases). Trimming took 5 bases from V and 1 from J, leaving 19 bases between them. The CDR3 spans 17 residues. Germline V CDR1 and CDR2: MNHEY, SMNVEV (reference sequence). DNA of the CDR3: TGTGCCAGCAGTAAATGGGCACGAGGACTCGGCACAGATACGCAGTATTTT. Encoded protein: CASSKWARGLGTDTQYF.

The chain employs TRBV9 and TRBJ2-1; TRBD2 agrees at 11 bases. V shed 4 bases, J shed 6 bases, and the junction held 12 bases outside the gene matches. CDR1 and CDR2 (germline): SGDLS, YYNGEE. There are 17 residues in the CDR3. The CDR3 is CASSQGGSGRAINEQFF. For the CDR3, the DNA is TGTGCCAGCAGCCAAGGGGGTAGCGGGAGGGCCATCAATGAGCAGTTCTTC. Filled out from reference TRBV9 and TRBJ2-1, the complete variable domain reads DSGVTQTPKHLITATGQRVTLRCSPRSGDLSVYWYQQSLDQGLQFLIQYYNGEERAKGNILERFSAQQFPDLHSELNLSSLELGDSALYFCASSQGGSGRAINEQFFGPGTRLTVL.

The chain links TRBV30 to TRBJ2-6; D ambiguous. The V end was cut by 2 bases, the J end by 1 base, with 9 bases between. Germline V gene lookup returns CDR1 GTSNPN and CDR2 SVGIG (reference sequence). CDR3 length equals 15 residues. The CDR3 is CAWSIFLSGANVLTF. The CDR3 region has the DNA TGTGCCTGGAGTATTTTCCTATCTGGGGCCAACGTCCTGACTTTC.

The table lists this clone with a few counts. The gene calls are TRBV18 and TRBJ1-5; TRBD1 agrees at 7 bases. The germline V gene has CDR1 KGHSH and CDR2 LQKENI. With 4 bases clipped from V and 7 bases from J, the junction kept 4 bases outside the gene matches. CDR3 length: 13 residues. DNA of the CDR3: TGTGCCAGCTCACTCACAGGGGCCCAGCCCCAGCATTTT. Translation gives CASSLTGAQPQHF.